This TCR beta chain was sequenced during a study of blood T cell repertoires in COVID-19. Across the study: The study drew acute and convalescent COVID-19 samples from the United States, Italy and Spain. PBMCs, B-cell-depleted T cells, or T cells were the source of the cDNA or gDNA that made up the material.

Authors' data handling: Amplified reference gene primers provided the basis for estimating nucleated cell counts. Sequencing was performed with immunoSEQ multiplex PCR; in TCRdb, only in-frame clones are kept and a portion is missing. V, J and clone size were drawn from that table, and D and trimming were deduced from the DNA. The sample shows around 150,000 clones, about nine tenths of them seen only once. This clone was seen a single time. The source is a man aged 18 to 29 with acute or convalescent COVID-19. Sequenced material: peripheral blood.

The CDR3: CASSYTEATEAFF. The CDR3 DNA follows: TGTGCCAGCAGTTACACCGAGGCCACTGAAGCTTTCTTT. V gene TRBV6-2 or TRBV6-3 combines with J gene TRBJ1-1; the D is unclear. The CDR3 is 13 residues long. Germline CDR1 and CDR2: MNHEY and SVGEGT. Trimming pared 2 bases from V and 4 bases from J, leaving 8 bases between.